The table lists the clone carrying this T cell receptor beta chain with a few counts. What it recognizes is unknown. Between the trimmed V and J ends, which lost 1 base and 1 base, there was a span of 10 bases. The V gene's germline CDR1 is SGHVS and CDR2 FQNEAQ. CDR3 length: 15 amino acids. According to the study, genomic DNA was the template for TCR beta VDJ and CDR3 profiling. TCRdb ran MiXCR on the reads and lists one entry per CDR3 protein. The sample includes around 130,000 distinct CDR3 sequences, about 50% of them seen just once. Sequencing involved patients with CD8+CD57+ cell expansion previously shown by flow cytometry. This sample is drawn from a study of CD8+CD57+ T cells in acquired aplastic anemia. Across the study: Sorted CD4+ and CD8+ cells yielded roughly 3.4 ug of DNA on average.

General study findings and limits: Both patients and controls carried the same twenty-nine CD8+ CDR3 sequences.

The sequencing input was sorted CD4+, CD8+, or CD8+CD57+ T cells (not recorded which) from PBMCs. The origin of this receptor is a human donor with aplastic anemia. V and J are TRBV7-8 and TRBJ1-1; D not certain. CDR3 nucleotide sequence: TGTGCCAGCAGCTTAGTAGGGCCATGGAACACTGAAGCTTTCTTT. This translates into CASSLVGPWNTEAFF.